What follows are 13 T cell receptor beta chains derived from one specimen sequenced in a study of breast tumors, draining lymph nodes, adjacent tissues (dated by TCRdb to 2015 to 2016). Libraries came from multiplex PCR. The run used an Illumina HiSeq 2000. TCRdb itself trimmed the public reads at Q25 with fastp, ran MiXCR and retained productive beta chains. Duplicate CDR3 protein sequences are folded into a single record with the most common DNA and genes. Across this sample there are 150,000 to 200,000 distinct CDR3 sequences, with approximately 33% seen only once. Around 4% of the sample is in the top ten clones. Lymph node samples were obtained from the axillary draining lymph nodes of breast cancer patients. The sequenced material came from axillary lymph node tissue. These receptors were taken from a female donor with breast cancer. Some clones in this sample may be carry-over from other donors' samples.

Comment on this clonotype: Being one base from a much bigger clone, this may be a read error. V gene TRBV7-2 combines with J gene TRBJ2-5, with 7 positions matching TRBD1. The CDR3 has 15 residues. The germline V gene encodes CDR1 SGHTA and CDR2 FQGNSA. The CDR3 DNA follows: TGTGCCAGCAGCTTAGAGGGGGCCAGGGCGGCGACCCAGCACTTC. Protein product: CASSLEGARAATQHF. The full variable domain, completed using reference TRBV7-2 and TRBJ2-5, is GAGVSQSPSNKVTEKGKDVELRCDPISGHTALYWYRQSLGQGLEFLIYFQGNSAPDKSGLPSDRFSAERTGGSVSTLTIQRTQQEDSAVYLCASSLEGARAATQHFGPGTRLLVL.

Only one count was recorded for this clonotype. Just one base apart from a much larger clone, this may be a read error. The genes are TRBV6-1 and TRBJ1-4; D is unresolved. The CDR3 loop spans 13 amino acids. The V end lost 5 bases, the J end lost 7 bases, and 11 bases lay between the germline ends. Germline CDR1 is MNHNS and CDR2 is SASEGT. CDR3 region: CASSQISLEKLFF. The CDR3 DNA reads TGTGCCAGCAGTCAAATAAGCCTTGAAAAACTGTTTTTT.

This clonotype has a count of ten or more. The chain combines TRBV20-1 with TRBJ2-1, with 8 bases that match TRBD2. Germline loops: CDR1 DFQATT, CDR2 SNEGSKA (reference sequence). The CDR3 spans 15 residues. J lost 4 bases, V lost 6 bases, and 11 bases had no gene match. Here the CDR3 DNA reads TGCAGTGCCCCAGAAAGGAGCGGGGGTTACAATGAGCAGTTCTTC. This sequence encodes CSAPERSGGYNEQFF.

This clonotype was recorded at least ten times. The chain is built from TRBV11-1 and TRBJ2-3, with TRBD2 identical over 9 bases. The CDR3 has 16 residues. The trim removed 4 bases at V and 4 bases at J, leaving 9 bases unmatched. The germline gives CDR1 SGHAT, CDR2 FQDESV (reference sequence). In DNA, the CDR3 is TGTGCCAGCAGCTCGTGGGATAGCGGGGGTGCAGATACGCAGTATTTT. Its protein is CASSSWDSGGADTQYF.

This clonotype was observed many times. This chain uses TRBV5-1 with TRBJ2-6, with 14 bases identical to TRBD2. The trim removed 4 bases at V and 6 bases at J, leaving 3 bases unmatched. Germline V gene data show CDR1 as SGHRS and CDR2 as YFSETQ. CDR3 length: 16 amino acids. CDR3 nucleotide sequence: TGCGCCAGCAGCAAGACTAGCGGGGGGGCGGCCAACGTCCTGACTTTC. It specifies CASSKTSGGAANVLTF.

This clonotype was seen ten or more times. The DNA of the CDR3 is TGTGCCAGCAGTTACTCACCGGACAATGAGCAGTTCTTC. It is translated as CASSYSPDNEQFF. The chain combines TRBV6-5 with TRBJ2-1; D gene unclear. Trimming pared 0 bases from V and 5 bases from J, leaving 5 bases between. The CDR3 loop spans 13 amino acids. In germline, CDR1 is MNHEY, CDR2 SVGAGI.

Concerning this clonotype: This may be a read error, as it is one base from a much larger clone. CDR3 in DNA: TGTGCCAGTACGGGGGGACTAGCATACGAGCAGTACTTC. This gives the protein CASTGGLAYEQYF. The rearrangement joins TRBV19 to TRBJ2-7, with 9 bases identical to TRBD2. After removal of 7 bases from V and 4 bases from J, the junction contained 5 bases not matched to a gene. Germline assignment: CDR1 LNHDA and CDR2 SQIVND (reference sequence). There are 13 residues in the CDR3.

The V call is TRBV10-3, the J call TRBJ1-2, with D perhaps TRBD1 (5 bases). The V gene's germline CDR1 is ENHRY and CDR2 SYGVKD. This CDR3 comprises 13 residues. V lost 6 bases to trimming and J lost 4 bases, with 12 bases between them. CDR3 sequence: CAIRIGVTYGYTF. The CDR3, as DNA: TGTGCCATCAGGATAGGGGTTACCTATGGCTACACCTTC.

A note on this clonotype: One base away lies a much larger clone, so this may be a sequencing read error. The V call is TRBV7-9, the J call TRBJ2-7; 9 bases map to TRBD2. The CDR3 loop spans 15 amino acids. CDR1 is SEHNR and CDR2 is FQNEAQ in the germline V gene (reference sequence). The CDR3 here is CASSPPTSGLYEQHF. The DNA for the CDR3 is TGTGCCAGCAGCCCCCCGACTAGCGGACTCTACGAGCAGCACTTC.

DNA of the CDR3: TGTGCCACCAGCAGAGATTTCCAGGGCGAGCAGCCCCAGCATTTT. Amino acids: CATSRDFQGEQPQHF. The chain joins TRBV15 to TRBJ1-5; maybe TRBD1 (5 bases). Germline CDR1 is LNHNV and CDR2 is YYDKDF (reference sequence). The CDR3 contains 15 residues. The V gene lost 0 bases and the J gene lost 7 bases, with 13 bases spanning the gap.

The CDR3 spells CASTTHGGGYGYTF. Here the CDR3 DNA reads TGTGCCAGCACCACCCACGGAGGGGGATATGGCTACACCTTC. The rearrangement uses TRBV6-2 or TRBV6-3 and TRBJ1-2; D possibly corresponds to TRBD1 (6 bases). Germline assignment: CDR1 MNHEY and CDR2 SVGEGT. With 7 bases removed from V and 5 bases from J, the gap between germline ends came to 17 bases. The CDR3 length is 14 residues.

The table lists this clonotype with many counts. The chain uses TRBV27 and TRBJ1-6; the D gene is possibly TRBD1 (5 bases). The CDR3 extends over 15 amino acids. Trimming shortened V by 5 bases and J by 10 bases, and 18 bases separated the two germline ends. The V gene's germline CDR1 is MNHEY and CDR2 SMNVEV (reference sequence). CDR3 in amino acids: CASSPPRGWGSPLHF. Written as DNA, the CDR3 is TGTGCCAGCAGTCCCCCGAGGGGTTGGGGATCACCCCTCCACTTT.

In its sample, this clonotype was seen a few times. This sequence may be a read error, since a much larger clone differs from it by one base. The genes are TRBV19 and TRBJ2-3; no firm D call. This CDR3 is built from 16 residues. Trimming removed 7 bases from V and 0 bases from J, with 17 bases in between. Germline CDR1 LNHDA, CDR2 SQIVND (reference sequence). The CDR3 protein is CASNVGTGISTDTQYF. Written as DNA, the CDR3 is TGTGCCAGTAATGTAGGAACTGGGATCAGCACAGATACGCAGTATTTT.